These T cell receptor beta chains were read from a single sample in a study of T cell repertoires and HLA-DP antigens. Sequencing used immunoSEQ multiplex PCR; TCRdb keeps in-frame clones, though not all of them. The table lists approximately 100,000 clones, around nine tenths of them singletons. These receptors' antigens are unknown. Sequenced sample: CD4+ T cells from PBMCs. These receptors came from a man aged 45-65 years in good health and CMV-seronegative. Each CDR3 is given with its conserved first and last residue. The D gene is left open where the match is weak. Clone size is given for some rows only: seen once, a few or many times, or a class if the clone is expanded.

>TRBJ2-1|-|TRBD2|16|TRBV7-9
TGTGCCAGCAGCGCCCGGACTAGCGGTTTGTTGGATGAGCAGTTCTTC
CASSARTSGLLDEQFF
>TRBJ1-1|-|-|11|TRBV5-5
TGTGCCAGCAGCCGGGCAGTTGAAGCTTTCTTT
CASSRAVEAFF
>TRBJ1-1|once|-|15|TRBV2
TGTGCCAGCAGTTACCCGGGGAGGGGGAACACTGAAGCTTTCTTT
CASSYPGRGNTEAFF
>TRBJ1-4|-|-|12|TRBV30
TGTGCCGGAGACGAGGGTGGGGAAAAACTGTTTTTT
CAGDEGGEKLFF
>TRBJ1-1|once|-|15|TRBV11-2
TGTGCCAGCAGCTTATTCCGCAGGGGCGGAACTGAAGCTTTCTTT
CASSLFRRGGTEAFF
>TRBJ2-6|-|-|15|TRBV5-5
TGTGCCAGCAGCCGGGACAACTCTGGGGCCAACGTCCTGACTTTC
CASSRDNSGANVLTF
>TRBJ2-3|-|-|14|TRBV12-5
TGTGCTAGTGGTTTGCGACAGCCCACAGATACGCAGTATTTT
CASGLRQPTDTQYF
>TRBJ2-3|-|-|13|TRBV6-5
TGTGCCAGCAGCCCGGAGGACGTCTATACGCAGTATTTT
CASSPEDVYTQYF
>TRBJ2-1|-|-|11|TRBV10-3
TGTGCCATCAGTATAGCTAATGAGCAGTTCTTC
CAISIANEQFF
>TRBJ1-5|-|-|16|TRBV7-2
TGTGCCAGCAGCCTAACAAAAGGGGGAAGCAATCAGCCCCAGCATTTT
CASSLTKGGSNQPQHF
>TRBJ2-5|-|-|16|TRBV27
TGTGCCAGCAGTCCAACCCCCCCGGGGGTGAGGGAGACCCAGTACTTC
CASSPTPPGVRETQYF
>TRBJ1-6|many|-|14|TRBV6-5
TGTGCCAGCAGACCCCAGGGGAACAATTCACCCCTCCACTTT
CASRPQGNNSPLHF
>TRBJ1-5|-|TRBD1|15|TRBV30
TGTGCCTGGAGTCGAGGGACAGGGTTGAGTCAGCCCCAGCATTTT
CAWSRGTGLSQPQHF
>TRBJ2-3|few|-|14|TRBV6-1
TGTGCCAGCAGTGAAACAGGGAAGGCAGATACGCAGTATTTT
CASSETGKADTQYF
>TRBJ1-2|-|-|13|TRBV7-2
TGTGCCAGCATCTCCGGGCCCTTTGGTGGCTACACCTTC
CASISGPFGGYTF
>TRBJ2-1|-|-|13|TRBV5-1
TGCGCCAGCAGCTCTCAGGGGAACAATGAGCAGTTCTTC
CASSSQGNNEQFF
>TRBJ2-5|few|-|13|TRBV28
TGTGCCAGCAGTGTGGAGTCCCCAAGGACCCAGTACTTC
CASSVESPRTQYF
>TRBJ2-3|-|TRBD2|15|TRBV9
TGTGCCAGCAGCACTAGCGGGGCTAGCACAGATACGCAGTATTTT
CASSTSGASTDTQYF
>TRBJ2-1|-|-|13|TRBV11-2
TGTGCCAGCAGCTCGGACACCTTCAATGAGCAGTTCTTC
CASSSDTFNEQFF
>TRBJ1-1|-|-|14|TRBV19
TGTGCCAGTAGTATACGAGGGATGAACACTGAAGCTTTCTTT
CASSIRGMNTEAFF
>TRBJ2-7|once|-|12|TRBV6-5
TGTGCCAGCGCCCCAGGGGGGTACGAGCAGTACTTC
CASAPGGYEQYF
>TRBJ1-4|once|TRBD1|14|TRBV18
TGTGCCAGCTCAGCACCGGGACAGCTTGAAAAACTGTTTTTT
CASSAPGQLEKLFF
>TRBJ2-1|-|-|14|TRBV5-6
TGTGCCAGCAGCTTTGAGGGGACCTACAATGAGCAGTTCTTC
CASSFEGTYNEQFF
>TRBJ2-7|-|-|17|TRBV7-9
TGTGCCAGCAGCTTAGAGGGGTGGAAGGGCTACAACTACGAGCAGTACTTC
CASSLEGWKGYNYEQYF
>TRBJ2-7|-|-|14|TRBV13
TGTGCCAGCAGCTTATCACTCCCTCCCTACGAGCAGTACTTC
CASSLSLPPYEQYF
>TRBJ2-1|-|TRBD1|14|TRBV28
TGTGCCAGCAGTTTGGGGACAGGGGGCAATGAGCAGTTCTTC
CASSLGTGGNEQFF
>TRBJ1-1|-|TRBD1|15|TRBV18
TGTGCCAGCTCACCAATCCAGGGGACAGGCACTGAAGCTTTCTTT
CASSPIQGTGTEAFF
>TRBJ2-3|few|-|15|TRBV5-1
TGCGCCAGCAGCTTGGCGGGGGCGGAGACAGATACGCAGTATTTT
CASSLAGAETDTQYF
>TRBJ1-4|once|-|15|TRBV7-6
TGTGCCAGCAGCCTGTCGGGGAAGAGTAATGAAAAACTGTTTTTT
CASSLSGKSNEKLFF
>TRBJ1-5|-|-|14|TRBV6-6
TGTGCCAGCAGTTACCCCAGGATGGATCAGCCCCAGCATTTT
CASSYPRMDQPQHF
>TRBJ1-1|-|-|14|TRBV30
TGTGCCTGGAGTGTACATATCATGAACACTGAAGCTTTCTTT
CAWSVHIMNTEAFF
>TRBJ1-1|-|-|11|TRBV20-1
TGCAGTGCTAAAGTGAACACTGAAGCTTTCTTT
CSAKVNTEAFF
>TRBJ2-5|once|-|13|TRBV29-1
TGCAGCGTTGCTCAGGGAATTGGAGAGACCCAGTACTTC
CSVAQGIGETQYF
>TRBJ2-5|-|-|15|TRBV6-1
TGTGCCAGCAGCCGCGGCGGGACTGGGCAAGAGACCCAGTACTTC
CASSRGGTGQETQYF
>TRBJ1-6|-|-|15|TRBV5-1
TGCGCCAGCAGCTTGGGGGCTGACAGAAATTCACCCCTCCACTTT
CASSLGADRNSPLHF
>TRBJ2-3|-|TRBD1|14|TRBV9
TGTGCCAGCAGCGTCCCTCCGACAGGGGGCGTGCAGTATTTT
CASSVPPTGGVQYF
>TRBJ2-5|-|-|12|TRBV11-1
TGTGCCAGCAGCGGCGGGGTAGAGACCCAGTACTTC
CASSGGVETQYF
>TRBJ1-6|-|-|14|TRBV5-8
TGTGCCAGCAGCTTGACGGGGGGCGGTTCACCCCTCCACTTT
CASSLTGGGSPLHF
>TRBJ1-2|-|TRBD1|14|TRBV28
TGTGCCAGCAGTTTAATGACAGGGACCTATGGCTACACCTTC
CASSLMTGTYGYTF
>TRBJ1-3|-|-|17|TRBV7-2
TGTGCCAGCAGCTTAGGTACGGGACAACGATCTGGAAACACCATATATTTT
CASSLGTGQRSGNTIYF
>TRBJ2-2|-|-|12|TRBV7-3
TGTGCCAGCAGCCCTTACACCGGGGAGCTGTTTTTT
CASSPYTGELFF
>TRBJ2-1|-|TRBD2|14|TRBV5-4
TGTGCCAGCAGCTTGACTAGCGCCCACAATGAGCAGTTCTTC
CASSLTSAHNEQFF
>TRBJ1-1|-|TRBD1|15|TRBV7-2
TGTGCCAGCAGCTTACCCACAGGGGGATTTTCTGAAGCTTTCTTT
CASSLPTGGFSEAFF
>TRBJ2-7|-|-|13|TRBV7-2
TGTGCCAGCAGCATACTACAGGGCGGCGAGCAGTACTTC
CASSILQGGEQYF
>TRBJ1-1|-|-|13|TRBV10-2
TGCGCCAGCTGCGCTCGCCAGAACACTGAAGCTTTCTTT
CASCARQNTEAFF
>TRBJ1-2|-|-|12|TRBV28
TGTGCCAGCAATGCCGGGGTCTATGGCTACACCTTC
CASNAGVYGYTF